This is a list of T cell receptor beta chains from one sample in a study of CD8 T cells in ankylosing spondylitis. TCRdb itself ran the 5' RACE reads through MiXCR, one entry per CDR3 protein. The repertoire holds 150,000 to 200,000 distinct CDR3 sequences, with roughly 13% as singletons. Sequencing input: blood, either unsorted or a sorted T cell fraction (not recorded which). The receptors stem from a female donor with ankylosing spondylitis or in good health (not recorded which). CDR3s include the opening cysteine and the closing phenylalanine or tryptophan. Fields, in order: clone size, CDR3 length, D gene, V gene, J gene, CDR3 DNA, CDR3 protein. D genes are given only for firm matches. Expanded clones get a size class; other rows say once, few or many, or leave the size out.

>-|15|-|TRBV11-1|TRBJ2-1
TGTGCCAGCAGCTTCGGATCGGGAAGTATGAATGAGCAGTTCTTC
CASSFGSGSMNEQFF
>many|15|-|TRBV7-2|TRBJ2-1
TGTGCCAGCAGCCCGGCGGGCCTCTCCTACAATGAGCAGTTCTTC
CASSPAGLSYNEQFF
>few|14|TRBD1|TRBV20-1|TRBJ1-5
TGCAGTGCTTCAGGGGGTAGGGGCAATCAGCCCCAGCATTTT
CSASGGRGNQPQHF
>many|16|-|TRBV20-1|TRBJ2-2
TGCAGTGCTCCCCCCACCTCCTGTTGTAACACCGGGGAGCTGTTTTTT
CSAPPTSCCNTGELFF
>few|15|TRBD1|TRBV7-6|TRBJ1-4
TGTGCCAGCAGCTACAGGGGGCGGACTAATGAAAAACTGTTTTTT
CASSYRGRTNEKLFF
>-|15|-|TRBV12-3/TRBV12-4|TRBJ2-2
TGTGCCAGCACCTTGGACAATACGAACACCGGGGAGCTGTTTTTT
CASTLDNTNTGELFF
>many|13|-|TRBV29-1|TRBJ1-2
TGCAGCGTTTTGACGGGGGATAACTATGGCTACACCTTC
CSVLTGDNYGYTF
>many|15|-|TRBV12-3/TRBV12-4|TRBJ1-2
TGTGCCAGCAGTTTTGGGCAGTCATTTAACTATGGCTACACCTTC
CASSFGQSFNYGYTF
>many|13|-|TRBV29-1|TRBJ2-1
TGCAGCGGGGAACAGGGTCTGGGTCTAGAGCAGTTCTTC
CSGEQGLGLEQFF
>-|13|-|TRBV7-6|TRBJ2-7
TGTGCCAGCAGCTCAACCTCAACGTTCGAGCAGTACTTC
CASSSTSTFEQYF
>many|15|TRBD1|TRBV2|TRBJ1-6
TGTGCCAGCTCCTCAGGGGGCTCCTATAATTCACCCCTCCACTTT
CASSSGGSYNSPLHF
>few|14|TRBD1|TRBV20-1|TRBJ2-1
TGCAGTGCTAGAGATTGGGGACAGGGGAATGAGCAGTTCTTC
CSARDWGQGNEQFF
>many|15|-|TRBV20-1|TRBJ2-1
TGCAGTGCTAAACATCAGCGGACCCTCTACAATGAGCAGTTCTTC
CSAKHQRTLYNEQFF
>few|12|-|TRBV30|TRBJ2-1
TGTGCCTGGAGCGGGAGCGGCAATGAGCAGTTCTTC
CAWSGSGNEQFF
>few|15|TRBD1|TRBV5-1|TRBJ2-7
TGCGCCAGCAGCTTGGAGGGACAGGGCCCCTACGAGCAGTACTTC
CASSLEGQGPYEQYF
>-|14|-|TRBV19|TRBJ1-5
TGTGCCAGTAGTTCCGACAGGCCCGGCCAGCCCCAGCATTTT
CASSSDRPGQPQHF
>many|16|-|TRBV7-9|TRBJ1-2
TGTGCCAGCAGCTTCACCGACAGTTCAGCTAACTATGGCTACACCTTC
CASSFTDSSANYGYTF
>few|14|-|TRBV9|TRBJ2-5
TGTGCCCATTTAGATGGGGGGCTAAGGGAGACCCAGTACTTC
CAHLDGGLRETQYF
>many|13|-|TRBV20-1|TRBJ2-1
TGCAGTGCTAAAGGACAGCCCTACAATGAGCAGTTCTTC
CSAKGQPYNEQFF
>few|14|-|TRBV9|TRBJ2-5
TGTGCCAGCAGCGTAGAGGGATGGGGGGAGACCCAGTACTTC
CASSVEGWGETQYF
>-|14|TRBD2|TRBV7-2|TRBJ2-5
TGTGCCAGCAGCCTACTAGCGGGAGCTGAGACCCAGTACTTC
CASSLLAGAETQYF
>many|17|-|TRBV5-1|TRBJ2-3
TGCGCCAGCAGCTTGAGGACAGCCCTGGTCCGCACAGATACGCAGTATTTT
CASSLRTALVRTDTQYF
>many|16|-|TRBV23-1|TRBJ1-3
TGCGCCAGCAGTCAAACGGGGGATTACTCTGGAAACACCATATATTTT
CASSQTGDYSGNTIYF
>many|14|-|TRBV20-1|TRBJ1-1
TGCAGTGCTAGAGACCAGGGGACAAACACTGAAGCTTTCTTT
CSARDQGTNTEAFF
>few|16|TRBD2|TRBV29-1|TRBJ2-2
TGCAGCGTTGGTCCTAGCGGGAGATCCTCGGCCGGGGAGCTGTTTTTT
CSVGPSGRSSAGELFF
>many|16|TRBD1|TRBV6-1|TRBJ1-3
TGTGCCAGCAACCAACAGGGGGGAACCTCTGGAAACACCATATATTTT
CASNQQGGTSGNTIYF
>many|14|TRBD2|TRBV12-3/TRBV12-4|TRBJ2-1
TGTGCCAGCGCTACTAGCGGGAGTGGTCATGAGCAGTTCTTC
CASATSGSGHEQFF
>few|19|-|TRBV5-1|TRBJ2-2
TGCGCCAGCAGCTTGAGTTCGGGGGTATGGCGGGCGAACACCGGGGAGCTGTTTTTT
CASSLSSGVWRANTGELFF
>many|17|-|TRBV6-2/TRBV6-3|TRBJ1-3
TGTGCCAGCAGTTACTCCGCGGGGATTGGCTCTGGAAACACCATATATTTT
CASSYSAGIGSGNTIYF
>-|14|TRBD1|TRBV5-6|TRBJ1-1
TGTGCCAGCTGCGGACAGGGGGCATTCACTGAAGCTTTCTTT
CASCGQGAFTEAFF
>few|15|-|TRBV7-2|TRBJ2-1
TGTGCCAGCACCGTACTTGGGCCCCCGAACAATGAGCAGTTCTTC
CASTVLGPPNNEQFF
>many|14|TRBD1|TRBV29-1|TRBJ1-1
TGCAGCGTTGTGATGACAGGGGTGTACACTGAAGCTTTCTTT
CSVVMTGVYTEAFF
>many|16|TRBD2|TRBV7-2|TRBJ2-2
TGTGCCAGCAGACCACCGGGACTAGGGAACACCGGGGAGCTGTTTTTT
CASRPPGLGNTGELFF
>many|13|-|TRBV29-1|TRBJ2-3
TGCAGCGTCGTAGCGCTAAGCACAGATACGCAGTATTTT
CSVVALSTDTQYF